This TCR beta chain originates from a study of T cells in Graves' hyperthyroidism and ophthalmopathy. General study points: From stable hyperthyroidism, ophthalmopathy was set apart by a 13 V-J model. Most expanded thyroid clonotypes above 0.001 recurred in blood.

The TCR beta CDR3 regions underwent amplification using RNA transcripts as the source. In the first-round RT-PCR of the TCR CDR3, the HTBI primer set was used. TCRdb re-called the multiplex PCR reads through MiXCR, storing one row per CDR3 protein. Of approximately 430,000 distinct CDR3 sequences detected, less than 20% appear once; the ten largest clones hold 13% to 15%. Germline CDR1 reads SGHTA; CDR2 reads FQGNSA. The V gene lost 5 bases and the J gene lost 7 bases, with 12 bases spanning the gap. The CDR3 is made up of 13 amino acids. Note on this clonotype: The antigen remains unidentified.

The specimen sequenced was blood. V gene TRBV7-2 combines with J gene TRBJ1-5, with D perhaps TRBD1 (5 bases). This TCR was sampled from a woman under 30 with Graves' hyperthyroidism. This CDR3 reads CASSGPAGQPQHF. CDR3 coding DNA: TGTGCCAGCAGCGGGCCAGCAGGGCAGCCCCAGCATTTT.